The present T cell receptor (beta chain) was sequenced within a study of PD-L1 blockade in urothelial cancer. As for the study in general: A median blood sample held 141,255 T cells and tens of thousands of unique TCRs.

The time point was: peripheral blood 6 weeks after treatment start. The repertoire was sequenced with immunoSEQ multiplex PCR; TCRdb's copy has only in-frame clones and lacks some. The sample yields 100,000 to 150,000 clones, roughly 86% seen once. Germline V gives CDR1 LNHDA, CDR2 SQIVND (reference sequence). The CDR3 is 13 residues long. With 7 bases removed from V and 5 bases from J, the gap between germline ends came to 14 bases. This clonotype was sampled from a middle-aged man with urothelial cancer. The rearrangement uses TRBV19 and TRBJ1-2; maybe TRBD1 (6 bases). Material: PBMCs, obtained around atezolizumab (anti-PD-L1) treatment. The CDR3 loop reads CASTAHRDYGYTF. For the CDR3, the DNA is TGTGCCAGTACCGCCCACAGGGATTATGGCTACACCTTC.